This T cell receptor (beta chain) was recovered during a study of identifying expanded T cells in peripheral blood. No infections or other immune events were documented during collection. Here immunoSEQ multiplex PCR was the method, and the copy in TCRdb shows in-frame clones only, minus some. The repertoire holds 81,000 or so clones, with roughly 84% as singletons. Details on this clone: Its target is unknown.

Trimming left V 0 bases short and J 5 bases short, with 12 bases between. CDR1 is SGDLS, CDR2 YYNGEE, per germline. The CDR3 length is 14 residues. Study-level points and caveats: Technical replicates showed roughly 1.2 changed clones; about two weeks roughly 16; four weeks 19. Roughly two-week clone count variance significantly increased as total template count grew.

Sequences were obtained from blood. The V call is TRBV9, the J call TRBJ2-7; D unclear. This TCR was sampled from a person between 18 and 75 years old in good health. CDR3 nucleotides: TGTGCCAGCAGCGTAGGTTGGGCCCAGGACGAGCAGTACTTC. It encodes CASSVGWAQDEQYF.